The present entry profiles one TCR beta chain with its context. The V segment lost 4 bases and the J segment 7 bases; nucleotides outside the gene matches: 9. Germline V gene lookup returns CDR1 SGHNT and CDR2 YYREEE (reference sequence). The CDR3 sequence is 16 residues long. The assay was immunoSEQ multiplex PCR, and TCRdb's table has in-frame clones only and misses some. The sample consists of around 15,000 clones, approximately 79% of them appearing once. This sample stems from a study of neoadjuvant anti-PD-1 for oral cavity cancer. Study as a whole: Around day 43, patients without progression received a fourth nivolumab dose before surgery.

Patients had HPV-negative, locally advanced oral cavity squamous cell carcinoma. PBMCs were not maintained or expanded in culture before analysis. This TCR was sampled from a person aged 35-79 years with oral cavity squamous cell carcinoma. The chain couples TRBV5-4 to TRBJ2-4; 12 nucleotides align to TRBD2. The sequencing here drew on PBMCs, taken before nivolumab (anti-PD-1) treatment. DNA of the CDR3: TGTGCCAGCAGCCGACTGACTAGCGGGAGAGAGAACATTCAGTACTTC. Translating it yields CASSRLTSGRENIQYF.